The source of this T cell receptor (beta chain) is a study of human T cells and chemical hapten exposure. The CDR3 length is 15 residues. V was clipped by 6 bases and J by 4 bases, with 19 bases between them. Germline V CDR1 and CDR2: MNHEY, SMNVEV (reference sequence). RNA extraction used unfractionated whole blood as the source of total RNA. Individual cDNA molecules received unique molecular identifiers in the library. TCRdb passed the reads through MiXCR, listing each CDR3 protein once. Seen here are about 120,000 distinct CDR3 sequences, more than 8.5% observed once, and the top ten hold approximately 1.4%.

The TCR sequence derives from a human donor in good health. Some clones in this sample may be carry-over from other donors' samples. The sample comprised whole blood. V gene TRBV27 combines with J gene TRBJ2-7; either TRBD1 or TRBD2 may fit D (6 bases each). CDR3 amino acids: CASRPAGGIMYEQYF. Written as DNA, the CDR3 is TGTGCCAGCAGGCCGGCCGGGGGCATAATGTACGAGCAGTACTTC.